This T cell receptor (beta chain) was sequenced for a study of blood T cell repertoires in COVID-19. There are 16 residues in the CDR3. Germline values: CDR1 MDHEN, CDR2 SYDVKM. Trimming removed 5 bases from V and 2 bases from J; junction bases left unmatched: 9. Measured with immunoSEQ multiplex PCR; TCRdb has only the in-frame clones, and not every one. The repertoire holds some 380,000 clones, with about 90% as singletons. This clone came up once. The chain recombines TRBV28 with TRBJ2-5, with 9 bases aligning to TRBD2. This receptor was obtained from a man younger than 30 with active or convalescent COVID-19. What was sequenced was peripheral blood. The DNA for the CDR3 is TGTGCCAGCAGTACGCGTAGCGGGAGAAGGCAAGAGACCCAGTACTTC. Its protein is CASSTRSGRRQETQYF.